What follows are 16 T cell receptor beta chains derived from one specimen sequenced in a study of CD8+CD57+ T cells in acquired aplastic anemia. CD8+CD57+ cell expansion had been shown by flow cytometry in patients chosen for sequencing. Using genomic DNA as the template, TCR beta VDJ and CDR3 profiling was carried out. TCRdb re-called the reads through MiXCR, storing one row per CDR3 protein. The top ten clones hold 1.3% of a sample with over 250,000 distinct CDR3 sequences, 45% to 65% of them seen once. Material for sequencing was sorted CD4+, CD8+, or CD8+CD57+ T cells (not recorded which) from PBMCs. The source of these receptors is a human donor with aplastic anemia.

V usage is TRBV19 and J usage is TRBJ2-7; 10 bases map to TRBD1. This CDR3 spans 14 amino acids. V lost 8 bases and J lost 4; bases outside the gene matches: 8. Per germline, CDR1 LNHDA and CDR2 SQIVND (reference sequence). This CDR3 reads CASGPGQGLYEQYF. The CDR3 DNA reads TGTGCCAGTGGCCCGGGACAGGGGCTATACGAGCAGTACTTC.

The chain has TRBV19 and TRBJ1-1; no clear D. With 7 bases removed from V and 1 base from J, the gap between germline ends came to 16 bases. Germline V gene lookup returns CDR1 LNHDA and CDR2 SQIVND (reference sequence). The CDR3 is made up of 15 amino acids. The CDR3 DNA is TGTGCCAGTACCCCTCTGGCGGGGTCGAACACTGAAGCTTTCTTT. Encoded protein: CASTPLAGSNTEAFF.

The chain combines TRBV7-2 with TRBJ2-7; the match to TRBD2 covers 8 bases. CDR1 and CDR2 (germline): SGHTA, FQGNSA. Trimming cost V 11 bases and J 1 base; bases outside gene matches: 7. This CDR3 contains 13 residues. CDR3 sequence reads: CALQREPSYEQYF. The CDR3 nucleotides read TGTGCCCTCCAGCGGGAGCCTTCCTACGAGCAGTACTTC.

The gene calls are TRBV9 and TRBJ1-4; TRBD1 is a possible D gene (6 bases). V was pared by 5 bases and J by 10 bases, with 24 bases between. CDR1 and CDR2 (germline): SGDLS, YYNGEE. There are 16 residues in the CDR3. This CDR3 reads CASRVPGRSLGGKLFF. CDR3 nucleotide sequence: TGTGCCAGCAGGGTCCCGGGACGATCTTTAGGGGGAAAACTGTTTTTT.

The rearrangement links TRBV2 to TRBJ1-1, with 7 bases that match TRBD1. CDR3 size: 11 residues. The V gene end was trimmed by 9 bases and the J gene end by 13 bases; junction bases not matched to a gene: 11. Germline-derived CDR1 and CDR2 are SNHLY and FYNNEI. The CDR3 DNA reads as TGTGCCAGTATACAGGGGCTTGAGGTTTTCTTT. It encodes CASIQGLEVFF.

This clonotype was found a few times. The chain has TRBV7-8 and TRBJ2-1; 9 bases map to TRBD2. Per germline, CDR1 SGHVS and CDR2 FQNEAQ. Unmatched junction bases numbered 8, after V lost 9 bases and J lost 8 bases. The CDR3 is 13 residues long. The CDR3, as DNA: TGTGCCAGTCTGGGACTAGCTGAACATGAGCAGTTCTTC. This encodes CASLGLAEHEQFF.

The chain joins TRBV24-1 to TRBJ2-3, with TRBD1 identical over 8 bases. The V gene's germline CDR1 is KGHDR and CDR2 SFDVKD. This CDR3 region has 15 residues. V lost 4 bases and J lost 2; bases outside the gene matches: 4. The CDR3 bases are TGTGCCACCAGTGACGGGACAGGAGACACAGATACGCAGTATTTT. This codes for CATSDGTGDTDTQYF.

This clonotype was counted ten times or more. This chain links TRBV14 with TRBJ1-5; TRBD1 aligns across 7 bases. The CDR3 covers 18 residues. V lost 4 bases and J lost 0; bases outside the gene matches: 12. Per the germline V gene, CDR1 is SGHDN and CDR2 is FVKESK. CDR3 protein: CASSLVGQVTYSNQPQHF. The CDR3 DNA follows: TGTGCCAGCAGCCTTGTAGGACAGGTAACTTATAGCAATCAGCCCCAGCATTTT.

This clonotype has a count of ten or more. V usage is TRBV30 and J usage is TRBJ1-1; D call uncertain. Trimming pared 1 base from V and 1 base from J, leaving 7 bases between. Germline V CDR1 and CDR2: GTSNPN, SVGIG (reference sequence). The CDR3 is 13 residues long. The CDR3 is CAWSALGNTEAFF. The CDR3 DNA follows: TGTGCCTGGAGTGCCCTTGGGAACACTGAAGCTTTCTTT.

This clonotype was seen ten or more times. The rearrangement uses TRBV4-1 and TRBJ2-5; the D gene could be TRBD1 or TRBD2 (5 bases each). Trimming cost V 4 bases and J 1 base, with 22 bases left between them. Per germline, CDR1 MGHRA and CDR2 YSYEKL. This CDR3 comprises 18 residues. This CDR3 is CASSPSWGRIGAQETQYF. The CDR3 bases are TGCGCCAGCAGCCCATCCTGGGGGAGAATAGGGGCCCAAGAGACCCAGTACTTC.

The V and J genes are TRBV5-1 and TRBJ2-7; D possibly corresponds to TRBD2 (5 bases). The germline CDR1 and CDR2 sequences are SGHRS and YFSETQ. V was trimmed by 2 bases and J by 7 bases, leaving 25 bases between them. CDR3 length: 17 residues. In DNA, the CDR3 is TGCGCCAGCAGCTTAGCTAGCTCTCTCACCGTTTTGGGGGAGCAGTACTTC. It translates to CASSLASSLTVLGEQYF.

The V gene is TRBV5-1, the J gene TRBJ2-7; no reliable D call. The V gene lost 2 bases and the J gene lost 0 bases, with 6 bases spanning the gap. Germline values: CDR1 SGHRS, CDR2 YFSETQ. The CDR3 is made up of 13 amino acids. Here the CDR3 DNA reads TGCGCCAGCAGCTTCTCGGACTCCTACGAGCAGTACTTC. It is translated as CASSFSDSYEQYF.

This clonotype was seen repeatedly, ten times or more. This chain links TRBV6-5 with TRBJ1-2; 10 bases line up with TRBD1. The V gene end was trimmed by 2 bases and the J gene end by 4 bases; junction bases not matched to a gene: 4. The CDR3 is made up of 15 amino acids. Germline V gene sequence: CDR1 MNHEY, CDR2 SVGAGI. The CDR3 region has the DNA TGTGCCAGCAGTTACATGACAGGGGGCATCTATGGCTACACCTTC. Protein sequence: CASSYMTGGIYGYTF.

This chain connects TRBV6-2 or TRBV6-3 to TRBJ2-7; D ambiguous. The CDR3 spans 11 residues. CDR1 MNHEY and CDR2 SVGEGT come from the germline V gene. The V and J ends lost 7 bases and 6 bases respectively, with 10 bases between them. The CDR3 DNA reads TGTGCCAGCACCGTAGGGCTCGAGCAGTACTTC. Translated, it gives CASTVGLEQYF.

This CDR3 reads CATIGQTAEAFF. The CDR3 nucleotides read TGTGCCACCATTGGACAGACGGCTGAAGCTTTCTTT. The chain recombines TRBV10-3 with TRBJ1-1; perhaps TRBD1 as D (6 bases). The V and J ends lost 10 bases and 6 bases respectively, with 15 bases between them. CDR1 is ENHRY, CDR2 SYGVKD, per germline. The CDR3 is 12 amino acids.

The V and J genes are TRBV7-9 and TRBJ2-7; a possible D gene is TRBD2 (6 bases). The CDR3 consists of 13 residues. Germline V gene data show CDR1 as SEHNR and CDR2 as FQNEAQ (reference sequence). V was trimmed by 10 bases and J by 2 bases, leaving 15 bases between them. CDR3 nucleotide sequence: TGTGCCACTACAAAGGGACTCACCTACGAGCAGTACTTC. Its protein is CATTKGLTYEQYF.